This TCR beta chain was recovered during a study of response to subunit inactivated influenza vaccine (dated by TCRdb to 2017 to 2018). In the study overall: To follow how T cells responded to a trivalent subunit inactivated influenza vaccine, the researchers relied on deep quantitative profiling of the T cell receptor repertoire.

Here is what the overall study found, with its caveats: The authors suggested that each seasonal influenza vaccination may recruit only a limited number of new T cells.

Receptor amplification or capture employed RT-PCR. Sequencing was performed on an Illumina HiSeq 2500. TCRdb trimmed the raw reads at Q25, called clones with MiXCR and kept productive beta chains. Each record represents a unique CDR3 protein, reported with the most common genes and DNA among its rows. The sample table shows over 300,000 distinct CDR3 sequences, and 21% are seen once. Roughly 10% of the sample is in the top ten clones. To note about this clonotype: Its cognate antigen has yet to be identified. Per-nucleotide qualities are absent, and no much larger clonotype sits a single base away.

Reading from cysteine to phenylalanine, the CDR3 counts 15 amino acids. Only CDR3 DNA remains: 45 bases, in frame from the first base. Via the germline V gene (reference sequence), CDR1 is GTSNPN and CDR2 SVGIG. At the junction V is shortened by 1 base and J by 4 bases, with 13 bases in between. This specimen was PBMCs from blood, taken about 20 months after vaccination. This receptor was taken from a man aged 50-75 years who received an inactivated influenza vaccine. Donor details come from another sample of the same person, matched by shared clones. This sequence uses TRBV30 and TRBJ2-2, with no confident D gene call. The DNA sequence is TGTGCCTGGAGTGGGTACTCGATCGGCACCGGGGAGCTGTTTTTT. The resulting protein is CAWSGYSIGTGELFF.